This T cell receptor beta chain was documented in a study of blood T cell repertoires in COVID-19. Profiled with immunoSEQ multiplex PCR; TCRdb holds only in-frame clones, not every one. The data show 150,000 to 200,000 clones, over 70% seen once. From germline, CDR1 is LNHDA and CDR2 SQIVND (reference sequence). V lost 8 bases, J lost 6 bases, and 14 bases lay in between. This CDR3 region has 13 residues. Each participant's cohort was designated according to participant-reported clinical history. The TCR comes from a man over 45 who had recovered from COVID-19. The chain carries TRBV19 and TRBJ1-5, with D maybe TRBD1 (5 bases). The sample was PBMCs or T cells enriched from blood (not recorded which). This chain's CDR3 is CASGPGYAQPQHF. CDR3 in DNA: TGTGCCAGTGGGCCAGGGTATGCTCAGCCCCAGCATTTT.